These 21 T cell receptor beta chains were sequenced from one sample in a study of blood T cell repertoires in COVID-19. Sequencing was performed with immunoSEQ multiplex PCR; in TCRdb, only in-frame clones are kept and a portion is missing. The repertoire holds tens of thousands of clones, about 89% seen once, with about 0.4% in the top ten. Sequenced sample: peripheral blood. The receptor source for this set is a human donor in a cohort sampled during active COVID-19.

V and J are TRBV6-2 or TRBV6-3 and TRBJ2-7; TRBD1 is a possible D gene (6 bases). Trimming cost V 4 bases and J 3 bases, with 10 bases left between them. This CDR3 region has 13 residues. Per germline, CDR1 MNHEY and CDR2 SVGEGT. The CDR3 DNA is TGTGCCAGCAGTTGGGGGCAGAGCTACGAGCAGTACTTC. This gives the protein CASSWGQSYEQYF.

In its sample, this clone was seen a few times. For the CDR3, the DNA is TGCGCCAGCAGCAATTGGGGACAGGGGAACACTGAAGCTTTCTTT. Translated, it gives CASSNWGQGNTEAFF. The chain has TRBV4-1 and TRBJ1-1; TRBD1 matches 9 bases. Losses at the gene ends were 5 bases for V and 1 base for J; bases not matched to a gene: 5. The CDR3 has 15 amino acids. Germline loops: CDR1 MGHRA, CDR2 YSYEKL.

The chain uses TRBV11-2 and TRBJ1-1, with D unresolved. CDR3 size: 16 residues. Germline V gene lookup returns CDR1 SGHAT and CDR2 FQNNGV. Trimming removed 5 bases at V and 0 bases at J, with 16 bases between. As DNA, the CDR3 is TGTGCCAGCAGCCCCCTTTCGCGGGCACTGAACACTGAAGCTTTCTTT. Its protein is CASSPLSRALNTEAFF.

This chain joins TRBV12-3 or TRBV12-4 and TRBJ1-4; 7 nucleotides match TRBD1. V lost 5 bases to trimming and J lost 15 bases; unmatched junction nucleotides: 9. The CDR3 length is 12 residues. CDR3 protein: CASSPRTGLVFF. CDR3 bases: TGTGCCAGCAGTCCCCGGACAGGTTTGGTGTTTTTT.

The gene calls are TRBV18 and TRBJ1-6; D unresolved. Trimming cost V 0 bases and J 7 bases, with 13 bases left between them. Germline assignment: CDR1 KGHSH and CDR2 LQKENI. This CDR3 has 16 residues. The CDR3 loop reads CASSPPRGIGNSPLHF. DNA of the CDR3: TGTGCCAGCTCACCACCGCGCGGGATAGGGAATTCACCCCTCCACTTT.

This chain uses TRBV7-2 with TRBJ1-5; D not resolved. The CDR3 has 14 residues. Trimming left V 5 bases short and J 5 bases short, with 13 bases between. Germline assignment: CDR1 SGHTA and CDR2 FQGNSA. The DNA for the CDR3 is TGTGCCAGCAGCGCGGGGATTCGGGATCAGCCCCAGCATTTT. This sequence encodes CASSAGIRDQPQHF.

V and J are TRBV29-1 and TRBJ2-7; weak D call: TRBD2 (6 bases). Germline CDR1 SQVTM, CDR2 ANQGSEA. The CDR3 has 14 residues. The germline V and J ends were trimmed by 6 bases and 0 bases, with 15 bases remaining between them. Here the CDR3 reads CSVRRGSSSYEQYF. DNA of the CDR3: TGCAGCGTCAGGAGGGGCTCGAGCTCCTACGAGCAGTACTTC.

This clone was observed once. The CDR3 DNA sequence: TGCGCCAGCAGCCGGGACAGGCGGAGCACTGAAGCTTTCTTT. Amino acid sequence: CASSRDRRSTEAFF. The chain couples TRBV5-1 to TRBJ1-1, with 8 bases matching TRBD1. This CDR3 contains 14 residues. CDR1 and CDR2 from the germline V gene are SGHRS and YFSETQ. V was pared by 4 bases and J by 4 bases, with 6 bases of the junction left unmatched.

This clone came up once. The chain is built from TRBV27 and TRBJ2-7; 7 bases are a match to TRBD1. V lost 6 bases to trimming and J lost 0 bases; unmatched junction nucleotides: 8. The CDR3 has 15 amino acids. Germline CDR1 and CDR2: MNHEY and SMNVEV (reference sequence). The CDR3 DNA reads TGTGCCAGCAGCCTGACAGGGTATAGCTCCTACGAGCAGTACTTC. Amino acid sequence: CASSLTGYSSYEQYF.

The rearrangement uses TRBV19 and TRBJ1-5; TRBD1 matches 8 bases. V dropped 3 bases and J dropped 6; count of bases not matched to a gene: 10. Germline values: CDR1 LNHDA, CDR2 SQIVND (reference sequence). The CDR3 sequence is 16 residues long. The CDR3 DNA is TGTGCCAGTAGTATGGGGTGGACAGGGAATTCTCAGCCCCAGCATTTT. Amino acid sequence: CASSMGWTGNSQPQHF.

The V gene is TRBV2, the J gene TRBJ1-4; D is unresolved. V was clipped by 5 bases and J by 4 bases, with 23 bases between them. CDR1 is SNHLY, CDR2 FYNNEI, per germline. The CDR3 has 18 amino acids. The chain's CDR3 is CASSFNPPGGRINEKLFF. The CDR3 nucleotides are TGTGCCAGCAGTTTCAACCCCCCAGGTGGCAGAATTAATGAAAAACTGTTTTTT.

The chain recombines TRBV7-6 with TRBJ1-1, with a tentative D call TRBD1 (5 bases). Trimming stripped 3 bases from V and 0 bases from J, with 11 bases between. The CDR3 consists of 15 residues. From germline, CDR1 is SGHVS and CDR2 FNYEAQ. The CDR3 DNA reads TGTGCCAGCAGCTTGGGCAGGGAAATGAACACTGAAGCTTTCTTT. It is translated as CASSLGREMNTEAFF.

The rearrangement uses TRBV5-1 and TRBJ2-3; possible D gene TRBD1, 6 bases. Germline V gene sequence: CDR1 SGHRS, CDR2 YFSETQ. CDR3 size: 14 residues. Trimming cost V 3 bases and J 2 bases, with 10 bases left between them. CDR3 residues: CASSYDRPTDTQYF. In nucleotides, the CDR3 is TGCGCCAGCAGCTATGACAGGCCCACAGATACGCAGTATTTT.

The rearrangement uses TRBV5-6 and TRBJ1-2; 9 positions agree with TRBD1. The CDR3 covers 16 residues. The germline V gene encodes CDR1 SGHDT and CDR2 YYEEEE. After removal of 4 bases from V and 6 bases from J, the junction contained 13 bases not matched to a gene. The CDR3 reads CASSVWDRVAKNGYTF. The DNA of the CDR3 is TGTGCCAGCAGCGTCTGGGACAGGGTGGCGAAGAATGGCTACACCTTC.

This sequence joins TRBV9 and TRBJ1-2, with D perhaps TRBD1 (6 bases). Deletions cut 6 bases from V and 4 bases from J, with 22 bases between. The CDR3 loop spans 16 amino acids. Per germline, CDR1 SGDLS and CDR2 YYNGEE. CDR3 residues: CASTRDRQESPYGYTF. CDR3 DNA sequence: TGTGCCAGCACCCGGGATCGACAGGAGAGCCCCTATGGCTACACCTTC.

This rearrangement joins TRBV5-5 to TRBJ2-7, with 9 bases that match TRBD2. Unmatched junction bases numbered 8, after V lost 4 bases and J lost 3 bases. The CDR3 is made up of 15 amino acids. From germline, CDR1 is SGHKS and CDR2 YYEKEE (reference sequence). The CDR3 sequence: CASSRLAGSSYEQYF. The CDR3 DNA reads as TGTGCCAGCAGCCGCCTAGCGGGGTCAAGCTACGAGCAGTACTTC.

This clone occurred a few times. J is TRBJ1-6 and V is TRBV4-3, with D maybe TRBD1 (5 bases). Trimming stripped 4 bases from V and 2 bases from J, with 15 bases between. Germline lookup yields CDR1 LGHNA and CDR2 YSLEER. This CDR3 has 17 residues. Written as DNA, the CDR3 is TGCGCCAGCAGCCGCTCCCGGGGGGGAACCTATAATTCACCCCTCCACTTT. Residues: CASSRSRGGTYNSPLHF.

The V call is TRBV7-2, the J call TRBJ1-1; 8 nucleotides align to TRBD1. The CDR3 spans 15 residues. CDR1 SGHTA and CDR2 FQGNSA come from the germline V gene. Trimming at V came to 5 bases and at J to 1 base, leaving 6 bases not matched to a gene. The CDR3 nucleotides are TGTGCCAGCAGCAGAAAGGGGACAGGGAACACTGAAGCTTTCTTT. It specifies CASSRKGTGNTEAFF.

The V gene is TRBV12-5, the J gene TRBJ2-7, with D maybe TRBD1 (6 bases). CDR3 length: 17 residues. Looked up from germline, CDR1 is LGHNT and CDR2 is FRNRAP. V lost 2 bases to trimming and J lost 0 bases, with 17 bases between them. CDR3 nucleotide sequence: TGTGCTAGTGGTTTGTGGGGGCGAAGCCACCCCTCCTACGAGCAGTACTTC. Its protein product is CASGLWGRSHPSYEQYF. Combining the CDR3 with reference TRBV12-5 and TRBJ2-7 gives the whole variable domain DARVTQTPRHKVTEMGQEVTMRCQPILGHNTVFWYRQTMMQGLELLAYFRNRAPLDDSGMPKDRFSAEMPDATLATLKIQPSEPRDSAVYFCASGLWGRSHPSYEQYFGPGTRLTVT.

V is TRBV11-2 and J is TRBJ1-1, with TRBD1 as a possible D gene (6 bases). The germline gives CDR1 SGHAT, CDR2 FQNNGV. The CDR3 loop spans 17 amino acids. V dropped 5 bases and J dropped 2 bases, with 21 bases sitting between them. CDR3 DNA sequence: TGTGCCAGCAGCAATTTCCGGTACGGGACACAAAACACTGAAGCTTTCTTT. It translates to CASSNFRYGTQNTEAFF. The full variable domain, completed using reference TRBV11-2 and TRBJ1-1, is EAGVAQSPRYKIIEKRQSVAFWCNPISGHATLYWYQQILGQGPKLLIQFQNNGVVDDSQLPKDRFSAERLKGVDSTLKIQPAKLEDSAVYLCASSNFRYGTQNTEAFFGQGTRLTVV.

The chain uses TRBV19 and TRBJ2-7; 8 bases map to TRBD1. Germline V gene data show CDR1 as LNHDA and CDR2 as SQIVND (reference sequence). With V trimmed by 5 bases and J by 0 bases, 3 bases remained unmatched. This CDR3 spans 14 amino acids. CDR3 loop: CASSRDRSSYEQYF. CDR3 in DNA: TGTGCCAGTAGTCGGGACAGGAGCTCCTACGAGCAGTACTTC. Looking up the rest from reference TRBV19 and TRBJ2-7 gives the full variable domain: DGGITQSPKYLFRKEGQNVTLSCEQNLNHDAMYWYRQDPGQGLRLIYYSQIVNDFQKGDIAEGYSVSREKKESFPLTVTSAQKNPTAFYLCASSRDRSSYEQYFGPGTRLTVT.